This TCR beta chain appears in the sequencing data of a study of CD8+CD57+ T cells in acquired aplastic anemia. In the study overall: Sorted CD4+ and CD8+ cells gave a mean 3.2 ug DNA, range 0.2 to 27.4 ug. Mean read depth for CD4+ cells from healthy donors was about 9.9 million.

Germline loops: CDR1 LNHDA, CDR2 SQIVND (reference sequence). The CDR3 sequence is 15 residues long. V shed 7 bases, J shed 7 bases, and the junction held 12 bases outside the gene matches. As for this clonotype: Antigen: not known.

Genomic DNA, the template, was used for profiling of the TCR beta VDJ and CDR3. TCRdb ran MiXCR on the reads and lists one entry per CDR3 protein. The profile covers hundreds of thousands of distinct CDR3 sequences, with around 72% appearing a single time and under 4.5% taken by the ten largest. Study findings and constraints: Patients and controls turned out to have 25 to 30 CD8+ CDR3 sequences in common.

The chain uses TRBV19 and TRBJ2-1, with TRBD2 matching over 8 bases. Material: sorted CD4+, CD8+, or CD8+CD57+ T cells (not recorded which) from PBMCs. The receptor was isolated from a human donor in good health, serving as a control. The CDR3 DNA reads as TGTGCCAGTAATCGCAGCGGGAGAGGGCCTAATGAGCAGTTCTTC. This gives the protein CASNRSGRGPNEQFF. Based on the CDR3 plus reference TRBV19 and TRBJ2-1, the full variable domain is DGGITQSPKYLFRKEGQNVTLSCEQNLNHDAMYWYRQDPGQGLRLIYYSQIVNDFQKGDIAEGYSVSREKKESFPLTVTSAQKNPTAFYLCASNRSGRGPNEQFFGPGTRLTVL.